This entry describes one T cell receptor (beta chain). Its specificity is not known. These data are taken from a study of persistence of HIV-infected CD4 T cells. This was the immunoSEQ version 4 assay in survey mode. TCRdb's copy holds only in-frame clones and misses some; the assay was immunoSEQ multiplex PCR. The top ten hold over 15% of the sample, which has roughly 32,000 clones, roughly 82% seen once. The stimulus was an HIV-1 Gag 15-mer peptide pool, roughly 1 ug/peptide/mL. Memory cells lacking CD40L and CD69 with high CD45RO were sorted. This CDR3 contains 12 residues. Germline CDR1 GTSNPN, CDR2 SVGIG (reference sequence).

Sequences were derived from CD4+ T cells sorted from PBMCs after approximately 18-hour stimulation, sampled from a patient who received antiretroviral therapy. The TCR sequence derives from an adult woman with HIV who was CMV-seropositive. The V gene is TRBV30, the J gene TRBJ2-1; a possible D gene is TRBD1 (6 bases). CDR3 sequence reads: CASSPTGNEQFF. In DNA form, the CDR3 reads TGTGCTTCCTCCCCCACAGGGAATGAGCAGTTCTTC.